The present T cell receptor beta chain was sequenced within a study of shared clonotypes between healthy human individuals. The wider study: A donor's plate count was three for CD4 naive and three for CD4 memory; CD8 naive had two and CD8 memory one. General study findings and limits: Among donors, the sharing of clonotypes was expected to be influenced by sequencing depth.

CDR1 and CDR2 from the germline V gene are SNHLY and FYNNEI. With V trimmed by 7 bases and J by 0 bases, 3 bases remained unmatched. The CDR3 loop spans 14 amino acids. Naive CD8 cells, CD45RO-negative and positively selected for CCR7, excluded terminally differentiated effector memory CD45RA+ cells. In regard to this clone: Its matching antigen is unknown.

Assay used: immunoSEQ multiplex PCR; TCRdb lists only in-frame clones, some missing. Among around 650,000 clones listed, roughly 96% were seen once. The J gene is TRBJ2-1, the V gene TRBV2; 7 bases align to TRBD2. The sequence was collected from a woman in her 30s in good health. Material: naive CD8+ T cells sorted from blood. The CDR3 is CASTSGNSYNEQFF. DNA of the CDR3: TGTGCCAGCACTAGCGGTAACTCCTACAATGAGCAGTTCTTC.